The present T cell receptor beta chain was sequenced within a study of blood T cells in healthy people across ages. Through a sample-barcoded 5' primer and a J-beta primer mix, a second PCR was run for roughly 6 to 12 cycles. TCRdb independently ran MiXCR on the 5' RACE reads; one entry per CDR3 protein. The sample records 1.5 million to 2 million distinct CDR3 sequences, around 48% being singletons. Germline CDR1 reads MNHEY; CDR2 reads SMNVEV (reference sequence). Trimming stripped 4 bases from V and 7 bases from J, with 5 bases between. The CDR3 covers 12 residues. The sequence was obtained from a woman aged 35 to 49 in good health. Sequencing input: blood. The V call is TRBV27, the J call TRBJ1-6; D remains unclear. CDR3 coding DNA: TGTGCCAGCAGTTGGGCGAATTCACCCCTCCACTTT. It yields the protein CASSWANSPLHF.